This T cell receptor (beta chain) was captured in a study of molecular identifiers for immune sequencing clone quantification. A note on this clonotype: What it binds is not known.

Bulk libraries came from a prior protocol with listed TCR primers. Each CDR3 protein is one row after TCRdb ran MiXCR on the PCR reads. The sample shows nearly 55,000 distinct CDR3 sequences, roughly a third of them seen only once. Study-wide results and caveats: Effector cells kept over 98% of their molecules in clones above 20 RNA copies, while naive cells kept under 1% there.

V shed 1 base and J shed 6 bases, with 13 bases lying between them. Germline values: CDR1 LNHNV, CDR2 YYDKDF (reference sequence). The CDR3 has 15 amino acids. This clonotype was obtained from a human donor in good health. Some libraries in this study had Jurkat cell RNA spiked in. The genes are TRBV15 and TRBJ2-1; perhaps TRBD2 as D (5 bases). Input material: naive CD8+ T cells from blood, with Jurkat cell RNA spiked in. Regarding subset: FACS-sorted CD8+CD4-CCR7+CD45RA+ naive T cells. CDR3 nucleotide sequence: TGTGCCACCAGCAGAGCGGGCGGAGGAGGCAATGAGCAGTTCTTC. Translation gives CATSRAGGGGNEQFF.